The 22 T cell receptor beta chains listed next were all sequenced from one sample in a study of cytomegalovirus exposure and HLA in healthy donors. The PCR ran on 60 Vbeta and 13 Jbeta primers. The repertoire was sequenced with immunoSEQ multiplex PCR; TCRdb's copy has only in-frame clones and lacks some. The sample lists 150,000 to 200,000 clones, 65% to 85% occurring once. Sample: PBMCs. The receptors derive from a man between 18 and 29 years old in good health and CMV-seronegative.

J is TRBJ2-3 and V is TRBV11-2; 15 positions match TRBD2. J lost 3 bases, V lost 2 bases, and 6 bases had no gene match. The V gene's germline CDR1 is SGHAT and CDR2 FQNNGV. The CDR3 length is 18 residues. For the CDR3, the DNA is TGTGCCAGCAGCTTAAGGACTAGCGGGAGGGCCGGTACAGATACGCAGTATTTT. Its translation is CASSLRTSGRAGTDTQYF.

This clone has just one count. The chain is built from TRBV5-4 and TRBJ2-7, with TRBD1 matching over 9 bases. Germline V gives CDR1 SGHNT, CDR2 YYREEE (reference sequence). The CDR3 runs to 14 residues. V lost 10 bases to trimming and J lost 3 bases; unmatched junction nucleotides: 11. The CDR3 DNA reads as TGTGCCTATCAAACAGGGGGCGCATTCTACGAGCAGTACTTC. This sequence encodes CAYQTGGAFYEQYF.

The rearrangement links TRBV7-9 to TRBJ2-2; possibly TRBD1 for D (6 bases). CDR3 length equals 15 residues. Trimming took 0 bases from V and 5 from J, leaving 10 bases between them. Germline values: CDR1 SEHNR, CDR2 FQNEAQ (reference sequence). The chain's CDR3 is CASSLAGGRTGELFF. The CDR3 nucleotides are TGTGCCAGCAGCTTAGCAGGGGGAAGAACCGGGGAGCTGTTTTTT.

The CDR3 is CASSTRTSEQFF. CDR3 nucleotide sequence: TGTGCCAGCAGCACTCGGACTAGCGAGCAGTTCTTC. This chain joins TRBV9 and TRBJ2-1; TRBD2 matches at 8 bases. Germline CDR1 and CDR2: SGDLS and YYNGEE. The CDR3 has 12 residues. The V gene end was trimmed by 4 bases and the J gene end by 10 bases; junction bases not matched to a gene: 4.

This rearrangement joins TRBV13 to TRBJ2-3; 16 nucleotides agree with TRBD2. The CDR3 runs 17 residues. J lost 6 bases, V lost 4 bases, and 7 bases had no gene match. CDR1 and CDR2 (germline): PRHDT, FYEKMQ (reference sequence). CDR3 coding DNA: TGTGCCAGCAGCTACGGGACTAGCGGGGGGGCAGCGGATACGCAGTATTTT. Its protein is CASSYGTSGGAADTQYF. Full variable domain (rest looked up from reference TRBV13 and TRBJ2-3): AAGVIQSPRHLIKEKRETATLKCYPIPRHDTVYWYQQGPGQDPQFLISFYEKMQSDKGSIPDRFSAQQFSDYHSELNMSSLELGDSALYFCASSYGTSGGAADTQYFGPGTRLTVL.

J is TRBJ1-1 and V is TRBV25-1; the D is unclear. V dropped 1 base and J dropped 4 bases, with 10 bases sitting between them. The CDR3 is 14 amino acids. From germline, CDR1 is MGHDK and CDR2 SYGVNS. The CDR3 sequence: CASSEWGGITEAFF. The CDR3 bases are TGTGCCAGCAGTGAATGGGGAGGGATCACTGAAGCTTTCTTT.

The rearrangement joins TRBV18 to TRBJ2-1, with 7 nucleotides matching TRBD1. In germline, CDR1 is KGHSH, CDR2 LQKENI. This CDR3 comprises 16 residues. Germline trimming cut 6 bases from V and 5 bases from J; bases unmatched to any gene: 13. The CDR3 spells CASSPFDRVVNNEQFF. DNA for the CDR3: TGTGCCAGCTCCCCCTTCGACAGGGTGGTCAACAATGAGCAGTTCTTC.

The chain joins TRBV7-9 to TRBJ1-2; D remains unclear. V was shortened by 3 bases and J by 4 bases, with 18 bases between the two germline ends. Germline CDR1 is SEHNR and CDR2 is FQNEAQ (reference sequence). The CDR3 sequence is 16 residues long. In DNA form, the CDR3 reads TGTGCCAGCAGCTTTGGGCCGGTGGGAGTTGGCTATGGCTACACCTTC. Protein product: CASSFGPVGVGYGYTF.

The V call is TRBV7-9, the J call TRBJ2-3, with D unresolved. The CDR3 sequence is 15 residues long. V lost 5 bases and J lost 0, with 12 bases in between. Germline CDR1 and CDR2: SEHNR and FQNEAQ (reference sequence). The CDR3 DNA is TGTGCCAGCAGCCAGGCTTTTTCTAGCACAGATACGCAGTATTTT. Translated: CASSQAFSSTDTQYF.

As DNA, the CDR3 is TGTGCCAGCAGTCCGGACTTCTACGAGCAGTACTTC. Translated, it gives CASSPDFYEQYF. V gene TRBV27 combines with J gene TRBJ2-5; D might be TRBD2 (5 bases). The J call is doubtful: the DNA matches TRBJ2-7 better. The CDR3 is made up of 12 amino acids. In germline, CDR1 is MNHEY, CDR2 SMNVEV (reference sequence).

The V gene is TRBV4-2, the J gene TRBJ2-3; 9 bases are a match to TRBD2. This CDR3 is 15 amino acids long. With V trimmed by 7 bases and J by 3 bases, 8 bases remained unmatched. Germline CDR1 and CDR2: LGHNA and YNFKEQ. CDR3: CASTGGRAETDTQYF. The CDR3 DNA is TGTGCCAGCACCGGCGGGAGGGCCGAGACAGATACGCAGTATTTT.

V gene TRBV7-9 combines with J gene TRBJ2-1; 9 bases align to TRBD2. Germline assignment: CDR1 SEHNR and CDR2 FQNEAQ (reference sequence). This CDR3 comprises 18 residues. With V trimmed by 3 bases and J by 1 base, 10 bases remained unmatched. CDR3 nucleotides: TGTGCCAGCAGCTTTCGGCGGGAGGGAATAGGGTCCTACAATGAGCAGTTCTTC. Translating it yields CASSFRREGIGSYNEQFF.

The V and J genes are TRBV6-1 and TRBJ2-1; 8 positions agree with TRBD1. Losses at the gene ends were 6 bases for V and 10 bases for J; bases not matched to a gene: 8. Germline CDR1 is MNHNS and CDR2 is SASEGT. The CDR3 totals 13 residues. The CDR3 DNA is TGTGCCAGCAGAGAGGACAGGGCGCGAGAGCAGTTCTTC. Its translation is CASREDRAREQFF.

V gene TRBV19 combines with J gene TRBJ2-2; 10 bases fit TRBD1. Losses at the gene ends were 10 bases for V and 3 bases for J; bases not matched to a gene: 8. This CDR3 is built from 15 residues. Germline CDR1 is LNHDA and CDR2 is SQIVND (reference sequence). The CDR3 DNA reads TGTGCCACCCGTCCGGGACAGGGGTACACCGGGGAGCTGTTTTTT. This encodes CATRPGQGYTGELFF.

This rearrangement joins TRBV7-9 to TRBJ2-5; 7 bases line up with TRBD2. The CDR3 covers 15 residues. With 0 bases clipped from V and 5 bases from J, the junction kept 6 bases outside the gene matches. Germline CDR1 is SEHNR and CDR2 is FQNEAQ (reference sequence). Here the CDR3 DNA reads TGTGCCAGCAGCTTAGCGGGAGGGGTTGTGGAGACCCAGTACTTC. It specifies CASSLAGGVVETQYF. The complete variable domain, with remaining parts taken from reference TRBV7-9 and TRBJ2-5, reads DTGVSQNPRHKITKRGQNVTFRCDPISEHNRLYWYRQTLGQGPEFLTYFQNEAQLEKSRLLSDRFSAERPKGSFSTLEIQRTEQGDSAMYLCASSLAGGVVETQYFGPGTRLLVL.

CDR3 sequence: CTMGTGNISGNTIYF. The CDR3 nucleotides are TGCACAATGGGGACAGGGAACATCTCTGGAAACACCATATATTTT. V and J are TRBV5-1 and TRBJ1-3; 9 bases map to TRBD1. Germline values: CDR1 SGHRS, CDR2 YFSETQ. This CDR3 region has 15 residues. The full variable domain, rest sourced from reference TRBV5-1 and TRBJ1-3, is KAGVTQTPRYLIKTRGQQVTLSCSPISGHRSVSWYQQTPGQGLQFLFEYFSETQRNKGNFPGRFSGRQFSNSRSEMNVSTLELGDSALYLCTMGTGNISGNTIYFGEGSWLTVV.

The genes are TRBV6-6 and TRBJ1-2, with D unclear. Germline V gene data show CDR1 as MNHNY and CDR2 as SVGAGI (reference sequence). V lost 0 bases, J lost 3 bases, and 5 bases lay in between. The CDR3 has 13 amino acids. The CDR3 region is CASSYSTDYGYTF. CDR3 nucleotide sequence: TGTGCCAGCAGTTACTCCACTGACTATGGCTACACCTTC.

The chain couples TRBV29-1 to TRBJ2-5; TRBD2 is a possible D gene (6 bases). Germline V CDR1 and CDR2: SQVTM, ANQGSEA. The germline V and J ends were trimmed by 3 bases and 4 bases, with 18 bases remaining between them. This CDR3 is 15 amino acids long. CDR3 loop: CSVDLGGPMRETQYF. CDR3 sequence (DNA): TGCAGCGTTGACTTGGGGGGACCGATGAGAGAGACCCAGTACTTC.

Points on this clone: The junction departs from germline at one end; a sequencing error may be responsible. The V call is TRBV7-7, the J call TRBJ2-7; 9 bases match TRBD1. This CDR3 region has 15 residues. Germline V gene data show CDR1 as SSHAT and CDR2 as FNYEAQ (reference sequence). The chain's CDR3 is CASSSGTGSSYEQYF. The DNA for the CDR3 is TGTGCTAGCAGCTCAGGGACAGGGAGCTCCTACGAGCAGTACTTC.

The gene calls are TRBV4-2 and TRBJ1-1, with TRBD1 matching over 8 bases. V was clipped by 1 base and J by 0 bases; unmatched bases: 7. CDR1 and CDR2 (germline): LGHNA, YNFKEQ. The CDR3 extends over 17 amino acids. DNA of the CDR3: TGTGCCAGCAGCCAAGCGCAGGGGGCGGTCATGAACACTGAAGCTTTCTTT. This gives the protein CASSQAQGAVMNTEAFF.

The chain combines TRBV5-1 with TRBJ2-1; TRBD2 matches 13 bases. After removal of 4 bases from V and 2 bases from J, the junction contained 6 bases not matched to a gene. In germline, CDR1 is SGHRS, CDR2 YFSETQ. This CDR3 comprises 17 residues. The CDR3 reads CASSLRLAGGAYNEQFF. Written as DNA, the CDR3 is TGCGCCAGCAGCCTGAGACTAGCGGGAGGAGCCTACAATGAGCAGTTCTTC.

This rearrangement joins TRBV10-2 to TRBJ1-6; D possibly corresponds to TRBD1 (6 bases). Germline loops: CDR1 WSHSY, CDR2 SAAADI. Trimming took off 10 bases at V and 7 bases at J, with 17 bases between the two ends. The CDR3 loop spans 14 amino acids. Here the CDR3 reads CAIQGSPENSPLHF. CDR3 in DNA: TGCGCCATACAGGGCTCCCCGGAGAATTCACCCCTCCACTTT.